These T cell receptor beta chains were read from a single sample in a study of response to subunit inactivated influenza vaccine. In TCRdb, the RT-PCR reads were re-called with MiXCR into one record per CDR3 protein. The sample comprises 860,000 or so distinct CDR3 sequences, over 20% of which are singletons, and about 10% rests with the top ten. The sample in question was PBMCs from blood, obtained more than 4 days after vaccination. The source is a man aged 45 to 65 who received an inactivated influenza vaccine. The conserved cysteine and the conserved F or W are not part of the CDR3 here. D genes are given only for firm matches. Clone size is stated in some rows and not others, as once, few, many or a class when expanded.

TRBD1,TRBV27,few,TRBJ2-7,ASSLAQGAYHLEQY
.,TRBV4-2,.,TRBJ2-2,ASSRQDRASTGELF
TRBD1,TRBV10-3,few,TRBJ2-1,AISERQGLNEQF
TRBD1,TRBV30,few,TRBJ1-4,AWETGQGYEKLF
.,TRBV29-1,.,TRBJ2-4,SVGTNEIAKNIQY
.,TRBV7-2,.,TRBJ1-2,ASSLGGILVLGYT
.,TRBV5-1,.,TRBJ2-1,ASSFSRSSYNEQF
.,TRBV7-7,few,TRBJ2-1,ASSLAQATEQF
.,TRBV12-3/TRBV12-4,.,TRBJ1-1,ASSLRMYTEAF
TRBD1,TRBV28,.,TRBJ1-6,ASLGQGGSPLH
TRBD2,TRBV18,.,TRBJ2-1,ASSPGLAASYNEQF
TRBD1,TRBV2,many,TRBJ2-7,ASSEKGSDRAYEQY
.,TRBV20-1,few,TRBJ1-5,SARSGVDNQPQH
TRBD2,TRBV28,few,TRBJ2-1,ASNSGGANEQF
TRBD2,TRBV9,.,TRBJ2-2,ASSPLLASGRTRTGELF
TRBD1,TRBV5-1,.,TRBJ2-7,ASSLSRREGAYYEQY
TRBD1,TRBV5-8,.,TRBJ1-1,ASSSGTVQNTEAF
TRBD1,TRBV24-1,few,TRBJ1-1,ATSDRQGGGAF
.,TRBV30,many,TRBJ2-2,AWTWANTGELF
TRBD1,TRBV3-1,.,TRBJ2-5,ASSQTGQGLRETQY
.,TRBV10-3,few,TRBJ2-5,AISEAWWETQY
.,TRBV10-3,.,TRBJ1-1,AISESSVSTEAF
.,TRBV28,few,TRBJ2-3,ASRLPGISTDTQY
TRBD2,TRBV10-3,.,TRBJ2-7,AIGGGYEQY
.,TRBV28,.,TRBJ1-2,ASSFGRDHYGYT
TRBD2,TRBV9,.,TRBJ2-5,ASSVGQRGPQETQY
.,TRBV12-3/TRBV12-4,many,TRBJ2-5,ASSLRTAQETQY
.,TRBV20-1,.,TRBJ2-1,SAREVGGEQF
.,TRBV3-1,.,TRBJ1-2,ASSRSEGGGNYGYT
.,TRBV7-9,many,TRBJ2-3,ASSLVLGGTDTQY
TRBD2,TRBV4-3,few,TRBJ2-3,ASSQEGAGGYTDTQY
.,TRBV6-1,.,TRBJ2-5,ASSDRFGGETQY
.,TRBV5-1,.,TRBJ1-2,ASSLAGPNGYT
.,TRBV11-3,once,TRBJ2-2,ASSLRSGFPGELF
TRBD2,TRBV20-1,few,TRBJ2-2,SARDDLAGGPGTGELF
.,TRBV29-1,few,TRBJ2-2,SAQGGGTGELF
.,TRBV19,few,TRBJ1-1,ASSIDRATEAF
.,TRBV4-2,few,TRBJ2-7,ASSHGGAYEQY
.,TRBV5-1,.,TRBJ2-4,ASSLGGALGYIQY
.,TRBV27,few,TRBJ2-1,ASSLHQPSYNEQF
TRBD1,TRBV6-5,.,TRBJ1-6,ASSYSRRDRVMSPLH
.,TRBV2,few,TRBJ2-7,ASSRQDAYEQY
.,TRBV21-1,few,TRBJ2-2,ASSTEDRDGTGELF
TRBD1,TRBV5-1,.,TRBJ2-7,ASSRGQGPYEQY
.,TRBV20-1,few,TRBJ2-1,SARDRREQF
.,TRBV29-1,.,TRBJ2-2,SVPRAYTGELF
TRBD2,TRBV20-1,few,TRBJ2-1,SARISGRTEQF
.,TRBV6-5,.,TRBJ2-6,ASSYSTFVRISGANVLT
.,TRBV5-1,.,TRBJ2-5,ASSQRRTQETQY
.,TRBV7-2,few,TRBJ2-3,ASSHLSSTDTQY
.,TRBV2,.,TRBJ2-3,ASSELQGDTQY
.,TRBV9,.,TRBJ2-1,ASSVVQEKQF
.,TRBV3-1,few,TRBJ2-7,ASSNRKYEQY
.,TRBV6-2/TRBV6-3,few,TRBJ1-1,ASKGGSNTEAF
TRBD1,TRBV5-1,few,TRBJ1-1,ASSPLWGQSEAF
.,TRBV4-1,.,TRBJ2-5,ASSHGAGRETQY
.,TRBV5-1,.,TRBJ2-7,ASSSAGHRNEQY
TRBD1,TRBV24-1,.,TRBJ2-3,ATSDFGQGDRKRRTDTQY